The 31 T cell receptor beta chains below were found in one sample sequenced in a study of glioma-infiltrating T cells after dendritic cell vaccination. Here immunoSEQ multiplex PCR was the method, and the copy in TCRdb shows in-frame clones only, minus some. The data hold about 100,000 clones, with 65% to 85% observed a single time. Time point specified: after dendritic cell vaccination, including at tumor progression/relapse. Source: blood, taken after dendritic cell vaccination. These receptors came from a human donor with glioblastoma.

The J gene is TRBJ2-7, the V gene TRBV27, with TRBD1 identical over 9 bases. CDR3 length: 16 residues. The trim removed 3 bases at V and 3 bases at J, leaving 9 bases unmatched. CDR1 and CDR2 (germline): MNHEY, SMNVEV (reference sequence). The CDR3 bases are TGTGCCAGCAGTTTTGCTGACCCGGGACAGGGCTACGAGCAGTACTTC. This sequence encodes CASSFADPGQGYEQYF.

V usage is TRBV10-2 and J usage is TRBJ2-5, with 11 bases identical to TRBD2. Germline CDR1 is WSHSY and CDR2 is SAAADI. The CDR3 is 14 amino acids. With V trimmed by 7 bases and J by 5 bases, 6 bases remained unmatched. CDR3 protein: CASKTSGVGETQYF. Here the CDR3 DNA reads TGCGCCAGCAAGACTAGCGGGGTTGGGGAGACCCAGTACTTC.

The rearrangement joins TRBV5-6 to TRBJ2-1, with TRBD2 identical over 8 bases. Per germline, CDR1 SGHDT and CDR2 YYEEEE. The CDR3 totals 15 residues. The junction had 6 bases not matched to a gene; V was cut back by 5 bases and J by 2 bases. CDR3 nucleotides: TGTGCCAGCAGTGTAGCGGGGTTGACCTACAATGAGCAGTTCTTC. Its translation: CASSVAGLTYNEQFF. Full variable domain (remainder filled in from reference TRBV5-6 and TRBJ2-1): DAGVTQSPTHLIKTRGQQVTLRCSPKSGHDTVSWYQQALGQGPQFIFQYYEEEERQRGNFPDRFSGHQFPNYSSELNVNALLLGDSALYLCASSVAGLTYNEQFFGPGTRLTVL.

This clone came up once. The genes are TRBV6-5 and TRBJ2-1, with 7 bases that match TRBD2. The V segment lost 2 bases and the J segment 1 base; nucleotides outside the gene matches: 2. This CDR3 region has 15 residues. Looked up from germline, CDR1 is MNHEY and CDR2 is SVGAGI. CDR3 protein: CASSYSGISYNEQFF. The CDR3 bases are TGTGCCAGCAGTTACAGCGGGATTTCCTACAATGAGCAGTTCTTC.

This clone turned up a few times. The rearrangement uses TRBV15 and TRBJ2-2, with 12 bases fitting TRBD1. With V trimmed by 3 bases and J by 4 bases, 3 bases remained unmatched. The CDR3 runs 16 residues. Germline CDR1 and CDR2: LNHNV and YYDKDF (reference sequence). In nucleotides, the CDR3 is TGTGCCACCAGCAGGGGACAGGGGGCGCGCACCGGGGAGCTGTTTTTT. This gives the protein CATSRGQGARTGELFF.

The chain links TRBV19 to TRBJ1-1; 8 nucleotides line up with TRBD1. The V gene end was trimmed by 6 bases and the J gene end by 0 bases; junction bases not matched to a gene: 3. CDR1 is LNHDA, CDR2 SQIVND, per germline (reference sequence). This CDR3 has 14 residues. The CDR3 nucleotides read TGTGCCAGTAGGGACAGGGCTATGAACACTGAAGCTTTCTTT. This codes for CASRDRAMNTEAFF.

This clone was observed a handful of times. The V and J genes are TRBV5-1 and TRBJ2-6; D is unresolved. The CDR3 is made up of 16 amino acids. Germline loops: CDR1 SGHRS, CDR2 YFSETQ. Trimming removed 5 bases at V and 0 bases at J, with 12 bases between. The CDR3 coding sequence is TGCGCCAGCAGTTTTGATAGTCACTCTGGGGCCAACGTCCTGACTTTC. It translates to CASSFDSHSGANVLTF.

The chain joins TRBV7-2 to TRBJ2-1, with 11 nucleotides matching TRBD2. This CDR3 comprises 16 residues. V lost 5 bases to trimming and J lost 6 bases; unmatched junction nucleotides: 9. Germline V gives CDR1 SGHTA, CDR2 FQGNSA. The CDR3 DNA reads as TGTGCCAGCAGCGGCCTAGCGGGGGGCCTAATCAATGAGCAGTTCTTC. Translated: CASSGLAGGLINEQFF.

CDR3 sequence reads: CASRPGGGRYEQYF. For the CDR3, the DNA is TGTGCCAGCAGACCCGGCGGGGGGCGATACGAGCAGTACTTC. This chain links TRBV6-5 with TRBJ2-7; 8 positions match TRBD2. CDR3 length: 14 residues. The junction had 8 bases not matched to a gene; V was cut back by 6 bases and J by 4 bases. Germline V gene data show CDR1 as MNHEY and CDR2 as SVGAGI.

The rearrangement links TRBV7-9 to TRBJ1-4; 8 nucleotides line up with TRBD1. V lost 0 bases, J lost 5 bases, and 2 bases stayed unmatched. This CDR3 region has 15 residues. Germline V lookup: CDR1 SEHNR, CDR2 FQNEAQ (reference sequence). For the CDR3, the DNA is TGTGCCAGCAGCTTAGCGTGGACAGGGAATGAAAAACTGTTTTTT. Its protein product is CASSLAWTGNEKLFF.

The chain employs TRBV9 and TRBJ1-1; TRBD1 might be the D (6 bases). Trimming shortened V by 0 bases and J by 8 bases, and 11 bases separated the two germline ends. Per the germline V gene, CDR1 is SGDLS and CDR2 is YYNGEE. CDR3 size: 13 residues. For the CDR3, the DNA is TGTGCCAGCAGCGTAGCTTCTAGGGGGGAAGCTTTCTTT. This gives the protein CASSVASRGEAFF. The complete variable domain, with remaining parts taken from reference TRBV9 and TRBJ1-1, reads DSGVTQTPKHLITATGQRVTLRCSPRSGDLSVYWYQQSLDQGLQFLIQYYNGEERAKGNILERFSAQQFPDLHSELNLSSLELGDSALYFCASSVASRGEAFFGQGTRLTVV.

The chain carries TRBV30 and TRBJ2-5; weak D call: TRBD2 (7 bases). With 0 bases removed from V and 5 bases from J, the gap between germline ends came to 13 bases. Germline-derived CDR1 and CDR2 are GTSNPN and SVGIG (reference sequence). The CDR3 totals 14 residues. DNA for the CDR3: TGTGCCTGGAGTGTGGGGGGGGCTGAGGAGACCCAGTACTTC. As protein: CAWSVGGAEETQYF.

The chain couples TRBV27 to TRBJ2-1; the match to TRBD1 covers 9 bases. The length of the CDR3 is 15 residues. With V trimmed by 1 base and J by 4 bases, 2 bases remained unmatched. Germline V gene sequence: CDR1 MNHEY, CDR2 SMNVEV (reference sequence). The chain's CDR3 is CASSLWDRAYNEQFF. CDR3 sequence (DNA): TGTGCCAGCAGTTTATGGGACAGGGCTTACAATGAGCAGTTCTTC.

The chain is built from TRBV5-6 and TRBJ2-7; maybe TRBD2 (7 bases). The CDR3 covers 17 residues. The germline V gene has CDR1 SGHDT and CDR2 YYEEEE. Trimming left V 1 base short and J 2 bases short, with 19 bases between. CDR3 residues: CASSLRGGFRLTYEQYF. The CDR3 nucleotides read TGTGCCAGCAGCTTGAGGGGGGGCTTTCGGCTTACCTACGAGCAGTACTTC.

The chain is built from TRBV5-6 and TRBJ2-6, with unresolved D. The V and J ends lost 4 bases and 0 bases respectively, with 17 bases between them. Germline values: CDR1 SGHDT, CDR2 YYEEEE. This CDR3 is built from 18 residues. CDR3 in amino acids: CASSLDQLTFSGANVLTF. CDR3 in DNA: TGTGCCAGCAGCCTGGATCAACTTACCTTCTCTGGGGCCAACGTCCTGACTTTC.

V and J are TRBV4-1 and TRBJ2-5; 7 nucleotides match TRBD2. The J call is doubtful: the DNA matches TRBJ2-7 better. The CDR3 spans 13 residues. The germline CDR1 and CDR2 sequences are MGHRA and YSYEKL. The CDR3 coding sequence is TGCGCCAGCAGCCCGTGGGGGGGCTACGAGCAGTACTTC. Translation: CASSPWGGYEQYF.

For the CDR3, the DNA is TGCGCCAGCAGCCAAGCCCGGGACAGGGTGATCGGGGAGCTGTTTTTT. Translating it yields CASSQARDRVIGELFF. The chain employs TRBV4-1 and TRBJ2-2; 9 bases map to TRBD1. The CDR3 is made up of 16 amino acids. Germline V gene lookup returns CDR1 MGHRA and CDR2 YSYEKL. After removal of 1 base from V and 7 bases from J, the junction contained 7 bases not matched to a gene.

This rearrangement joins TRBV18 to TRBJ2-5, with D possibly TRBD2 on 6 matching bases. The V end was cut by 3 bases, the J end by 3 bases, with 11 bases between. Germline V gene lookup returns CDR1 KGHSH and CDR2 LQKENI. CDR3 length: 14 amino acids. CDR3 DNA: TGTGCCAGCTCACCCCCTAGCGTAAAAGAGACCCAGTACTTC. Translation: CASSPPSVKETQYF.

V is TRBV6-6 and J is TRBJ1-2; TRBD1 matches at 7 bases. The J segment lost 8 bases and the V segment lost 11 bases, leaving 11 bases of the junction unmatched. Germline values: CDR1 MNHNY, CDR2 SVGAGI (reference sequence). This CDR3 comprises 12 residues. CDR3 region: CAGKTGIDGYTF. The DNA for the CDR3 is TGTGCCGGAAAGACAGGGATCGACGGCTACACCTTC.

Only a few counts were recorded for this clone. The chain employs TRBV5-1 and TRBJ2-5, with TRBD2 matching 11 bases. Germline trimming cut 0 bases from V and 3 bases from J; bases unmatched to any gene: 1. The CDR3 is made up of 15 amino acids. From germline, CDR1 is SGHRS and CDR2 YFSETQ. This chain's CDR3 is CASSLELAGEETQYF. The CDR3 DNA follows: TGCGCCAGCAGCTTGGAACTAGCGGGGGAAGAGACCCAGTACTTC.

The chain joins TRBV5-4 to TRBJ2-3, with D unclear. V gave up 0 bases and J gave up 2 bases, with 7 bases separating them. This CDR3 is 14 amino acids long. Per germline, CDR1 SGHNT and CDR2 YYREEE (reference sequence). CDR3 amino acids: CASSLVADTDTQYF. The CDR3 bases are TGTGCCAGCAGCTTGGTGGCGGACACAGATACGCAGTATTTT.

The gene calls are TRBV29-1 and TRBJ2-1; 10 bases are shared with TRBD2. After removal of 4 bases from V and 4 bases from J, the junction contained 7 bases not matched to a gene. The CDR3 has 15 amino acids. Germline CDR1 and CDR2: SQVTM and ANQGSEA. This CDR3 is CSVVGRGLAYNEQFF. CDR3 bases: TGCAGCGTTGTCGGGAGGGGACTAGCGTACAATGAGCAGTTCTTC.

V is TRBV19 and J is TRBJ1-1, with TRBD1 matching over 8 bases. Germline loops: CDR1 LNHDA, CDR2 SQIVND (reference sequence). The CDR3 contains 16 residues. After removal of 5 bases from V and 5 bases from J, the junction contained 13 bases not matched to a gene. The CDR3 nucleotides read TGTGCCAGTAGTCCCTGGACAGGGAGAGAGGGGACTGAAGCTTTCTTT. Protein: CASSPWTGREGTEAFF.

J is TRBJ2-7 and V is TRBV10-2, with a weak D call TRBD2 (5 bases). Germline V gene lookup returns CDR1 WSHSY and CDR2 SAAADI. Trimming stripped 3 bases from V and 3 bases from J, with 12 bases between. This CDR3 has 14 amino acids. The CDR3 region has the DNA TGCGCCAGCAGTGATCGACTACAATTCTACGAGCAGTACTTC. Its protein product is CASSDRLQFYEQYF.

This clone has only one observation. V is TRBV27 and J is TRBJ1-1; 8 nucleotides agree with TRBD1. The V and J ends lost 5 bases and 3 bases, in that order; junction bases with no gene match: 8. The V gene's germline CDR1 is MNHEY and CDR2 SMNVEV (reference sequence). The CDR3 runs to 15 residues. CDR3 sequence: CASSIRQGWYTEAFF. For the CDR3, the DNA is TGTGCCAGCAGTATCCGACAGGGGTGGTACACTGAAGCTTTCTTT.

This chain links TRBV13 with TRBJ2-7; 9 bases are a match to TRBD1. The CDR3 has 18 residues. J was trimmed by 2 bases and V by 5 bases; bases with no gene match: 16. The germline gives CDR1 PRHDT, CDR2 FYEKMQ (reference sequence). The CDR3 loop reads CASSRHRTGGLKTYEQYF. Here the CDR3 DNA reads TGTGCCAGCAGCCGCCATCGAACAGGGGGCCTTAAGACCTACGAGCAGTACTTC.

CDR3 sequence reads: CASSEWRGAGETQYF. In DNA form, the CDR3 reads TGTGCCAGCAGTGAATGGCGGGGGGCGGGGGAGACCCAGTACTTC. This rearrangement joins TRBV2 to TRBJ2-5; the match to TRBD2 covers 8 bases. The CDR3 consists of 15 residues. The V gene's germline CDR1 is SNHLY and CDR2 FYNNEI. The V and J ends lost 2 bases and 5 bases, in that order; junction bases with no gene match: 7.

The chain is built from TRBV6-5 and TRBJ1-2; TRBD1 aligns across 10 bases. Germline CDR1 is MNHEY and CDR2 is SVGAGI. CDR3 size: 13 residues. J was trimmed by 8 bases and V by 6 bases; bases with no gene match: 6. CDR3 DNA sequence: TGTGCCAGCAGCGGGACAGGGGTGGGGGGCTACACCTTC. This codes for CASSGTGVGGYTF.

The chain uses TRBV25-1 and TRBJ2-5; D might be TRBD2 (6 bases). The germline V gene has CDR1 MGHDK and CDR2 SYGVNS. Trimming cost V 5 bases and J 4 bases, with 17 bases left between them. The CDR3 is 15 amino acids. The CDR3 sequence: CASSPSREVAETQYF. CDR3 nucleotides: TGTGCCAGCAGTCCTTCGAGGGAGGTCGCAGAGACCCAGTACTTC.

The chain combines TRBV5-1 with TRBJ2-1; TRBD2 matches 11 bases. Per the germline V gene, CDR1 is SGHRS and CDR2 is YFSETQ. After removal of 3 bases from V and 5 bases from J, the junction contained 10 bases not matched to a gene. CDR3 length: 17 residues. CDR3 in amino acids: CASSSTPGTSGNNEQFF. The DNA of the CDR3 is TGCGCCAGCAGCTCTACTCCCGGGACTAGCGGTAACAATGAGCAGTTCTTC.

The chain is built from TRBV19 and TRBJ2-2, with 9 bases identical to TRBD2. V was clipped by 5 bases and J by 4 bases; unmatched bases: 5. The CDR3 is 15 amino acids. Germline V gene sequence: CDR1 LNHDA, CDR2 SQIVND (reference sequence). The CDR3 bases are TGTGCCAGTAGTTCGTATAGCGGGAGCACCGGGGAGCTGTTTTTT. Translated, it gives CASSSYSGSTGELFF. The entire variable domain, with the rest obtained from reference TRBV19 and TRBJ2-2, is as follows: DGGITQSPKYLFRKEGQNVTLSCEQNLNHDAMYWYRQDPGQGLRLIYYSQIVNDFQKGDIAEGYSVSREKKESFPLTVTSAQKNPTAFYLCASSSYSGSTGELFFGEGSRLTVL.